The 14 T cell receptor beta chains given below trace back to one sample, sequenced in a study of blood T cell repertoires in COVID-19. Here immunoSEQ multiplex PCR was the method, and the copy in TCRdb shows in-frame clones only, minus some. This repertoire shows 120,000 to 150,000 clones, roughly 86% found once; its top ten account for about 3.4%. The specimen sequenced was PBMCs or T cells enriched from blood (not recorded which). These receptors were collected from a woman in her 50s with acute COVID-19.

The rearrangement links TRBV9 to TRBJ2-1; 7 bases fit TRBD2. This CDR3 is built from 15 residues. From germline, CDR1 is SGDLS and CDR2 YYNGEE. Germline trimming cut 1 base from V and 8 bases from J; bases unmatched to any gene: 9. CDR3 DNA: TGTGCCAGCAGCGTACAGGCGGCAGGACTAGATGAGCAGTTCTTC. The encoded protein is CASSVQAAGLDEQFF.

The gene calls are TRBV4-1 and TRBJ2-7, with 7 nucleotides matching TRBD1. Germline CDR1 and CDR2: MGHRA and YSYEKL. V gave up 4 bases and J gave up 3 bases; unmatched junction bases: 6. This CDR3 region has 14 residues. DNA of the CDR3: TGCGCCAGCAGCCCTCAGGGGACAGTCTACGAGCAGTACTTC. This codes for CASSPQGTVYEQYF.

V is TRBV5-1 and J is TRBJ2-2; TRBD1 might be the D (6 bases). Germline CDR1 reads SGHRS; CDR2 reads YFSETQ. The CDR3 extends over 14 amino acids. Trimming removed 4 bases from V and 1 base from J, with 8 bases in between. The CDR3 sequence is CASSPTGNTGELFF. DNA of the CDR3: TGCGCCAGCAGCCCGACAGGGAACACCGGGGAGCTGTTTTTT.

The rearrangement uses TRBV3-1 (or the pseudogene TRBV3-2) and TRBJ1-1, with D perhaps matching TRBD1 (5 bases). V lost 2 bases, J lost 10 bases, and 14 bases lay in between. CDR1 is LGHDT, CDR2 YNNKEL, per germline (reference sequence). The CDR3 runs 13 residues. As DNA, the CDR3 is TGTGCCAGCAGCCAATCCCCAGGGCTGCGAGCTTTCTTT. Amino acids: CASSQSPGLRAFF.

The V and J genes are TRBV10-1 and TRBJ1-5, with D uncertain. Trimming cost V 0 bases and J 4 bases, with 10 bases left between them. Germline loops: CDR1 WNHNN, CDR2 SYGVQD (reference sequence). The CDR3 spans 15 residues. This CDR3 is CASSESRGSNQPQHF. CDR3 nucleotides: TGCGCCAGCAGTGAGTCCCGGGGATCAAATCAGCCCCAGCATTTT.

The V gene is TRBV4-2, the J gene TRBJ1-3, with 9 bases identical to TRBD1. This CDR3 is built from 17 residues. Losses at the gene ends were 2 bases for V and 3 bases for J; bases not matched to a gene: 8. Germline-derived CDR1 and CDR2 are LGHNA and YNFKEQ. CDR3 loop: CASSQQYTGGDGNTIYF. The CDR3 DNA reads TGTGCCAGCAGCCAACAATATACAGGGGGCGATGGAAACACCATATATTTT.

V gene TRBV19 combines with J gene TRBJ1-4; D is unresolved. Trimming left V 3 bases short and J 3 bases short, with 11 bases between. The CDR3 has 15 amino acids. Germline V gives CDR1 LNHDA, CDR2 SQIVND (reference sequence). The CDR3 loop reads CASSMSAGSNEKLFF. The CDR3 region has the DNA TGTGCCAGTAGTATGTCGGCAGGATCTAATGAAAAACTGTTTTTT.

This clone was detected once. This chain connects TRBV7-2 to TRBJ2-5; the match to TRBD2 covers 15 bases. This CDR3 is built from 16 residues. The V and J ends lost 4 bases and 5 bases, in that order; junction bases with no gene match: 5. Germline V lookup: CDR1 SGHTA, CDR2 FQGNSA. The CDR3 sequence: CASSSSGTSGRETQYF. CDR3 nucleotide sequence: TGTGCCAGCAGCTCCTCCGGGACTAGCGGGAGGGAGACCCAGTACTTC.

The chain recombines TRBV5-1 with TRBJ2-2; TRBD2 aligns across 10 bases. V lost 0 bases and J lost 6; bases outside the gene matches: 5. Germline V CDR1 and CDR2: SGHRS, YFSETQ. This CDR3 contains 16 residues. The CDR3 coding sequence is TGCGCCAGCAGCTTGGAGAGCGGGAGGGCCTCCGGGGAGCTGTTTTTT. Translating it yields CASSLESGRASGELFF.

For the CDR3, the DNA is TGTGCCAGCAGCTCCCGGAGACAGGGGGGGTCAGATACGCAGTATTTT. It yields the protein CASSSRRQGGSDTQYF. The chain employs TRBV5-4 and TRBJ2-3; 9 bases are shared with TRBD1. Trimming took 3 bases from V and 4 from J; bases not matched to a gene: 9. The CDR3 contains 16 residues. Germline CDR1 SGHNT, CDR2 YYREEE (reference sequence).

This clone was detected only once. The CDR3 DNA follows: TGTGCCAGCAGCCAAGGCCAGGGGCCTTGGGAGACCCAGTACTTC. Translation: CASSQGQGPWETQYF. The chain carries TRBV3-1 (or the pseudogene TRBV3-2) and TRBJ2-5; possible D gene TRBD1, 6 bases. This CDR3 comprises 15 residues. Trimming stripped 1 base from V and 5 bases from J, with 14 bases between. Germline V lookup: CDR1 LGHDT, CDR2 YNNKEL (reference sequence).

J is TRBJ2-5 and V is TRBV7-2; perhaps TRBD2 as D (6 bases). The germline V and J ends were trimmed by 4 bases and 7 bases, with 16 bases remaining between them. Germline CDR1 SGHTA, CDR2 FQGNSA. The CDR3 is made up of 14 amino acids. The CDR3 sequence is CASSSPTGVGTQYF. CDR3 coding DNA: TGTGCCAGCAGCTCCCCCACGGGAGTCGGGACCCAGTACTTC.

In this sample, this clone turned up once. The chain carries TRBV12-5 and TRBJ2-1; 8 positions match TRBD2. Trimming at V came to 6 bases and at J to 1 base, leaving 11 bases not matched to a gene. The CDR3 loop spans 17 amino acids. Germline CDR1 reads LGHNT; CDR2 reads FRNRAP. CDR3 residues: CASGPPLLAVSYNEQFF. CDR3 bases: TGTGCTAGTGGCCCTCCGCTACTAGCGGTGTCCTACAATGAGCAGTTCTTC.

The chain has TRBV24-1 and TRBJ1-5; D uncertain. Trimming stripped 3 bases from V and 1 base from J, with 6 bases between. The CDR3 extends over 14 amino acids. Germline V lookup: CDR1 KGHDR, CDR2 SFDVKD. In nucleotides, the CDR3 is TGTGCCACCAGTGATCCGGGGAGCAATCAGCCCCAGCATTTT. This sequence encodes CATSDPGSNQPQHF.